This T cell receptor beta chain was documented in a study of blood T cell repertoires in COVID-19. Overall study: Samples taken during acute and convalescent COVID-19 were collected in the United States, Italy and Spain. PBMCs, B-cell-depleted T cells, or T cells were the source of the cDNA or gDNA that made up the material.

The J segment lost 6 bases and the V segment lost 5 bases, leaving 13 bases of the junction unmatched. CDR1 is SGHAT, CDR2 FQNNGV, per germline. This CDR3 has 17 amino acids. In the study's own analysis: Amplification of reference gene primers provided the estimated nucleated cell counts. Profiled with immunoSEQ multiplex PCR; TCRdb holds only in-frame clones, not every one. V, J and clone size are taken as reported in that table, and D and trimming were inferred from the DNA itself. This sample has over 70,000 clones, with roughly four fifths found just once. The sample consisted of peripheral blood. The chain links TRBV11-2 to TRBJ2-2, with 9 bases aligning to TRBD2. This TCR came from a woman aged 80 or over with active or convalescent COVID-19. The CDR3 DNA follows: TGTGCCAGCAGCCCAGCGGCGGGGGGGGCGTTGGCCGGGGAGCTGTTTTTT. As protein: CASSPAAGGALAGELFF.